Sequencing of this T cell receptor beta chain was carried out in a study of T cell changes during pregnancy in multiple sclerosis (dated by TCRdb to between 2018 and 2021). Some background on the complete study: In women with multiple sclerosis, the researchers looked at how the T cell repertoire shifted as pregnancy progressed.

With regard to this clone: There is no known antigen for this receptor. No base quality values were provided; no much bigger clone lies one nucleotide off.

At the junction V is shortened by 1 base and J by 4 bases, with 11 bases in between. The CDR3 measures 15 amino acids from cysteine to phenylalanine. Solely the CDR3 DNA is kept, with 45 bases framed from the first base. Via the germline V gene, CDR1 is MGHRA and CDR2 YSYEKL. Receptor libraries were prepared by the immunoSEQ multiplex PCR assay. The source is immuneACCESS, and TCRdb retained only in-frame sequences with V and J called. Part of the clones is not carried over; for the studies checked, unresolved V genes explain less than half of this, and the remainder is unexplained. This sample holds roughly 84,000 clones; 80% to 95% were observed only once. The top ten clonotypes cover 1.2% to 1.5% of the sample.

Recombination joined TRBV4-1 with TRBJ1-3; no confident D gene assignment can be made. The sample in question was peripheral blood, obtained in the third trimester of pregnancy. The clonotype comes from a female donor in good health, enrolled as a control in a pregnancy study. The DNA sequence is TGCGCCAGCAGCCAAGCTTCAACATCAGGAAACACCATATATTTT. It encodes CASSQASTSGNTIYF.